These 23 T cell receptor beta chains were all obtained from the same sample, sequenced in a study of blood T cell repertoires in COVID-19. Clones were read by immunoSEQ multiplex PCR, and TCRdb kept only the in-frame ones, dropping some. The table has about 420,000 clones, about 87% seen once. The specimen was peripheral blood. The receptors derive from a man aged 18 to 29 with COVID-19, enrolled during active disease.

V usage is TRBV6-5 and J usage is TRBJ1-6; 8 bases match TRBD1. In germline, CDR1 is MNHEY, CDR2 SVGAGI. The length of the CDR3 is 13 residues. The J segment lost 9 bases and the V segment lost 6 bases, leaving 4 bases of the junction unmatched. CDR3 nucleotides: TGTGCCAGCAGAAGACAGGGGACTTCACCCCTCCACTTT. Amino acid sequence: CASRRQGTSPLHF.

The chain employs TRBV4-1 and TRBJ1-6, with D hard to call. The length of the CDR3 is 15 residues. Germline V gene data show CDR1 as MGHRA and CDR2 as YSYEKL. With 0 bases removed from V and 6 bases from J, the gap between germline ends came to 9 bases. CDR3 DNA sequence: TGCGCCAGCAGCCAAGAAGAACTGTTTAATTCACCCCTCCACTTT. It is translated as CASSQEELFNSPLHF.

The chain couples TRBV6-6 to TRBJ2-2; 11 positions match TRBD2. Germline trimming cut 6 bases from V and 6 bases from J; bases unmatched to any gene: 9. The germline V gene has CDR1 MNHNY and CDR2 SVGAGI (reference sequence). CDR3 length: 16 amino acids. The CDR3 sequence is CASRGVAGGRAGELFF. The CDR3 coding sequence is TGTGCCAGCAGAGGCGTAGCGGGGGGGCGAGCCGGGGAGCTGTTTTTT.

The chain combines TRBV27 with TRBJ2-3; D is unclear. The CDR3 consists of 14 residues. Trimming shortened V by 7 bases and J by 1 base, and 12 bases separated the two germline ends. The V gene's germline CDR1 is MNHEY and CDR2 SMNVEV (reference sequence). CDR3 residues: CASNPGYGTDTQYF. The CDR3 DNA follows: TGTGCCAGCAACCCAGGCTATGGCACAGATACGCAGTATTTT.

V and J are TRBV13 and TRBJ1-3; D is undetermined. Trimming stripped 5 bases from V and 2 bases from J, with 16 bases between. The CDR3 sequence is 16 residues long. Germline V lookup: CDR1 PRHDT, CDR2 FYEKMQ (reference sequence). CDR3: CASSLIHGLTGNTIYF. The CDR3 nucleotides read TGTGCCAGCAGCCTAATTCACGGACTAACTGGAAACACCATATATTTT.

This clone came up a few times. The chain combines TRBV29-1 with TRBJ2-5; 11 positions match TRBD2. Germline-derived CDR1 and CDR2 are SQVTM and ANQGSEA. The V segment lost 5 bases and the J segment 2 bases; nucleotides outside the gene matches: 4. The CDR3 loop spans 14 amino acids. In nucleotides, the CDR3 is TGCAGCGTTATGGGGACTAGCGGTCAAGAGACCCAGTACTTC. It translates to CSVMGTSGQETQYF.

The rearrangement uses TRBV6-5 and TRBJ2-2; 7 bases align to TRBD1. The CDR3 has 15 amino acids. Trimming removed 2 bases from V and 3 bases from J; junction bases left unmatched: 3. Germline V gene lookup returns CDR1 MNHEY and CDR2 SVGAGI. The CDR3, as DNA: TGTGCCAGCAGTTACATGGGACAGCACACCGGGGAGCTGTTTTTT. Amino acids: CASSYMGQHTGELFF.

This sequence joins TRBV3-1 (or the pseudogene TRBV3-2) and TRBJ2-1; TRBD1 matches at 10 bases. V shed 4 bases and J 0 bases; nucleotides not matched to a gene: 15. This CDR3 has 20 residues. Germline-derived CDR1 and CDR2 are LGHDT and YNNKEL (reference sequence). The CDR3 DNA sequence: TGTGCCAGCAGCCCCGCGCCGGGACAGGGGCCAGATAGCTCCTACAATGAGCAGTTCTTC. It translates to CASSPAPGQGPDSSYNEQFF.

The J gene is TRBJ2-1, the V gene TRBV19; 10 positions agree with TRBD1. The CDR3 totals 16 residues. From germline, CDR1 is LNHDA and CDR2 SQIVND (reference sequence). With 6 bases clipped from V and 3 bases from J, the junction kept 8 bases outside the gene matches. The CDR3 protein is CASSIPDRGLYNEQFF. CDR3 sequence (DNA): TGTGCCAGTAGCATACCTGACAGGGGGCTCTACAATGAGCAGTTCTTC.

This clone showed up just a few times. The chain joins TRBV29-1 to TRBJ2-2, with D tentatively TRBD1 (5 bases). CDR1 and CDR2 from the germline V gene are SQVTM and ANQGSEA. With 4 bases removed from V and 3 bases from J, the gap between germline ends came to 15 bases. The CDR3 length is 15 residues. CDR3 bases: TGCAGCGTTGGACAAAGACAGTTAGACACCGGGGAGCTGTTTTTT. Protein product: CSVGQRQLDTGELFF.

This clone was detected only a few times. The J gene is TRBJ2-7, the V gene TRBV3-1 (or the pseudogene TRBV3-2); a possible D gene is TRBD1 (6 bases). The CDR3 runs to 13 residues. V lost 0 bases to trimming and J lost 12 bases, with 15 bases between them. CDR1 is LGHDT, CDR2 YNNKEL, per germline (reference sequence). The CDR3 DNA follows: TGTGCCAGCAGCCAAGATCAACAGGGCAGGCTGTACTTC. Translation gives CASSQDQQGRLYF.

The CDR3 spells CASSYSGGVLSEAFF. The CDR3 coding sequence is TGTGCCAGCAGTTACTCAGGCGGGGTCTTGTCTGAAGCTTTCTTT. The V and J genes are TRBV6-5 and TRBJ1-1; D not resolved. V lost 0 bases and J 6 bases, leaving 14 bases between the germline ends. Looked up from germline, CDR1 is MNHEY and CDR2 is SVGAGI. This CDR3 is built from 15 residues.

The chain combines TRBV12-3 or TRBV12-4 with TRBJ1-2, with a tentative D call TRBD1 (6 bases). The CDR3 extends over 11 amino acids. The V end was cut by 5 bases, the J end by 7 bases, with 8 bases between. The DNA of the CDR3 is TGTGCCAGCAGTGCCAGGGGTGGCTACACCTTC. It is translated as CASSARGGYTF.

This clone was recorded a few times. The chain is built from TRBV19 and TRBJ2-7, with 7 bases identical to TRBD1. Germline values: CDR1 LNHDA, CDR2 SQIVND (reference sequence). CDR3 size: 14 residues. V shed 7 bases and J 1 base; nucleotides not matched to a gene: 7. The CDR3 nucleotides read TGTGCCAGTAATGATGGGGGACAGTCCTACGAGCAGTACTTC. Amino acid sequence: CASNDGGQSYEQYF. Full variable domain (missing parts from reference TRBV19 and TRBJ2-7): DGGITQSPKYLFRKEGQNVTLSCEQNLNHDAMYWYRQDPGQGLRLIYYSQIVNDFQKGDIAEGYSVSREKKESFPLTVTSAQKNPTAFYLCASNDGGQSYEQYFGPGTRLTVT.

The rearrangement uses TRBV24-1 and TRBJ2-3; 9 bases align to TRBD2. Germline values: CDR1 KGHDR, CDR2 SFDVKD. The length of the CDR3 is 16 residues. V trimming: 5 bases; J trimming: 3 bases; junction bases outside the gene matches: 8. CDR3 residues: CATSVQAGGGTDTQYF. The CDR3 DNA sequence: TGTGCCACCAGTGTTCAAGCGGGAGGCGGGACAGATACGCAGTATTTT.

The DNA of the CDR3 is TGTGCCAGTAGTTACACCAGGTCGCCTCTTGAGCAGTACTTC. It codes for CASSYTRSPLEQYF. The chain is built from TRBV19 and TRBJ2-7; D is undetermined. This CDR3 has 14 amino acids. V shed 5 bases and J shed 7 bases, with 18 bases lying between them. Germline V CDR1 and CDR2: LNHDA, SQIVND (reference sequence).

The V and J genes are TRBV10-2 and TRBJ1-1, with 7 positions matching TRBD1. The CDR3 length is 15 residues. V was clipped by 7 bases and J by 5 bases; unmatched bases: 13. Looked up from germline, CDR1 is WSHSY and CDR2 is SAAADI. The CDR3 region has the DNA TGCGCCAGCACAACAGGGGTAAGGGGGTTGACTGAAGCTTTCTTT. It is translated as CASTTGVRGLTEAFF.

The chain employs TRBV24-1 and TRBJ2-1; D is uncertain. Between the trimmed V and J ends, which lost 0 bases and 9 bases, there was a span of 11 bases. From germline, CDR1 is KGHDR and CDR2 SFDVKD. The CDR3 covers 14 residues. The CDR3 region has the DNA TGTGCCACCAGTGATTTGCGGTCGCGGTTTGAGCAGTTCTTC. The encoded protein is CATSDLRSRFEQFF.

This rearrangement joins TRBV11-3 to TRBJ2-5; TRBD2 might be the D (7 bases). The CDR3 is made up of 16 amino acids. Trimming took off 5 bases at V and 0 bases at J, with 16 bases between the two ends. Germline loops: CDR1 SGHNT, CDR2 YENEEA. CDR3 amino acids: CASSPRGGEYQETQYF. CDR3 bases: TGTGCCAGCAGCCCGAGGGGGGGCGAGTACCAAGAGACCCAGTACTTC.

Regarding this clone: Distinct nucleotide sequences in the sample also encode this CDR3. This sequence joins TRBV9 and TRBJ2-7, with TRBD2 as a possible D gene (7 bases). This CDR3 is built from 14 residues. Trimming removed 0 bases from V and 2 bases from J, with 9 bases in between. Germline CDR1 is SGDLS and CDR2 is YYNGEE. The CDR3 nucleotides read TGTGCCAGCAGCGTAGGGGGGGGCCCCTACGAGCAGTACTTC. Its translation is CASSVGGGPYEQYF.

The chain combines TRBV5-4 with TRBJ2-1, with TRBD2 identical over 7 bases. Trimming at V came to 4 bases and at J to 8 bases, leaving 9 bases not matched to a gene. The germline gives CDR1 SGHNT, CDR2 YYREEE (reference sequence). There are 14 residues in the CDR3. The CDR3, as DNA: TGTGCCAGCAGCGAGGGACTATCTCCGGATGAGCAGTTCTTC. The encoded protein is CASSEGLSPDEQFF.

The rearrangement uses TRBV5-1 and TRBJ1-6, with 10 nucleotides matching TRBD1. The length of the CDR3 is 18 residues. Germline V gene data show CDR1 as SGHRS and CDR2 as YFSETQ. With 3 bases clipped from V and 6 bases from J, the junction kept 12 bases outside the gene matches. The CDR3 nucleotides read TGCGCCAGCAGCTCGGGACAGGGGATTTCTCCGGGTAATTCACCCCTCCACTTT. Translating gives CASSSGQGISPGNSPLHF.

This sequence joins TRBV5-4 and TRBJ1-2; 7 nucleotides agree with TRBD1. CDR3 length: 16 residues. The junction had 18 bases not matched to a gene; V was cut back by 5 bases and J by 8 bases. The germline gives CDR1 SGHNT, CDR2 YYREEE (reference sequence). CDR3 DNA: TGTGCCAGCAGGGTGGCGGGACAGACTTCTTCTGGAGGCTACACCTTC. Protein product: CASRVAGQTSSGGYTF.